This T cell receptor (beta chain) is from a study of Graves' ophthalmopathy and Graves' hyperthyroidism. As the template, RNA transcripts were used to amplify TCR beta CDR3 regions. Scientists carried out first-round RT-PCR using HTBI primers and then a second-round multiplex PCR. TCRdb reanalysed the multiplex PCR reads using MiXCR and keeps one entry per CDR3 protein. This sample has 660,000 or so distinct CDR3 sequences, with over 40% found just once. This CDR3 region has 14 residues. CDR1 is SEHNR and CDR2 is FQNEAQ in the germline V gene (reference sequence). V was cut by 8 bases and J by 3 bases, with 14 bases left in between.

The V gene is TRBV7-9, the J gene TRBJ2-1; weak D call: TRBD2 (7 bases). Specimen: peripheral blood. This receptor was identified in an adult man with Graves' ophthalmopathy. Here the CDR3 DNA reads TGTGCCAGCCTAAGGGGGGGTATCTACAATGAGCAGTTCTTC. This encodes CASLRGGIYNEQFF.